This entry is about one TCR beta chain. What antigen it recognizes has not been identified. No much larger clone exists at a distance of one base, and base qualities are not known. In light of the paper, this sample's time point label describes: individuals recovered from natural SARS-CoV-2 infection. The CDR3 runs 13 residues from the cysteine to the phenylalanine. Only the CDR3 DNA stays, 39 bases, in frame from base 1. From V the trimming removes 3 bases and from J it removes 6 bases, while the gene matches leave 3 bases of the junction unaccounted for. As encoded in the germline V gene (reference sequence), CDR1 is LGHDT while CDR2 is YNNKEL. The immunoSEQ Assay was the method used to sequence TCRbeta CDR3 regions. After extraction, genomic DNA underwent amplification by bias-controlled multiplex PCR, followed by high-throughput sequencing. The original methods were these. To quantify the absolute abundance of each unique TCRbeta CDR3 region, sequences were collapsed and filtered. T cell fraction was estimated by normalizing TCRbeta template counts to usable DNA, with usable DNA measured through amplification of reference genes found in all nucleated cells. Repertoire TCRs were annotated as SARS-CoV-2-specific by exact matching of V gene, CDR3 amino acid sequence and J gene to a known reactive TCR set. The reference SARS-CoV-2 TCR set came from MIRA and was filtered for enrichment in COVID-19-positive ImmuneCODE repertoires, removing public or cross-reactive TCRs. Using the MIRA antigens, annotated TCRs were further analysed by specific ORF or by position within an ORF. Breadth was defined as the number of annotated unique rearrangements divided by the total number of unique productive rearrangements, and depth was defined as the summed frequency of the annotated unique rearrangements. TCR breadth was compared between groups using two-sided Wilcoxon rank-sum tests. As stored in TCRdb, this immuneACCESS dataset retains in-frame rearrangements with V and J assigned. A fraction of the clones does not appear; measured against another copy, unresolved V genes explain less than half of the discrepancy, and the remainder lacks a known reason. D and trimming were read from the DNA, whereas the V and J calls and clone size are those reported in that table. The sample table lists hundreds of thousands of clones, 92% of them with a count of one. Around 4.2% of the sample lies in the top ten.

The data are from a study of Ad26.COV2.S vaccination and SARS-CoV-2 variants (dated by TCRdb to the early 2020s). Notes on the research overall: TCRbeta repertoire sequencing served as the tool for gauging how specific and how broad the SARS-CoV-2-reactive T cell receptors were following Ad26.COV2.S vaccination. A total of around 32 samples were included in the TCR-sequenced set, comprising roughly 19 Ad26.COV2.S vaccine recipients, 5 placebo recipients and 8 SARS-CoV-2 convalescent individuals.

Here is what the overall study found, with its caveats: Compared with placebo recipients, Ad26.COV2.S recipients showed higher spike-specific TCR breadth (P = 0.0014). Non-spike TCR breadth was comparable between vaccine and placebo recipients, consistent with the vaccine containing only spike. According to the authors, total T cell responses may have been underestimated by the TCR breadth and depth analyses. Substantial breadth of spike-specific CD8+ and CD4+ T cell responses was reported after vaccination.

The TCR comes from a human donor who had recovered from COVID-19. The V gene is TRBV3-1 (or the pseudogene TRBV3-2) and the J gene is TRBJ2-7, with 9 bases aligning to TRBD2. The specimen comprised peripheral blood, sampled after recovery from COVID-19. The DNA sequence reads TGTGCCAGCAGCCATAGCGGGGGAGGCGAGCAGTACTTC. It encodes CASSHSGGGEQYF.